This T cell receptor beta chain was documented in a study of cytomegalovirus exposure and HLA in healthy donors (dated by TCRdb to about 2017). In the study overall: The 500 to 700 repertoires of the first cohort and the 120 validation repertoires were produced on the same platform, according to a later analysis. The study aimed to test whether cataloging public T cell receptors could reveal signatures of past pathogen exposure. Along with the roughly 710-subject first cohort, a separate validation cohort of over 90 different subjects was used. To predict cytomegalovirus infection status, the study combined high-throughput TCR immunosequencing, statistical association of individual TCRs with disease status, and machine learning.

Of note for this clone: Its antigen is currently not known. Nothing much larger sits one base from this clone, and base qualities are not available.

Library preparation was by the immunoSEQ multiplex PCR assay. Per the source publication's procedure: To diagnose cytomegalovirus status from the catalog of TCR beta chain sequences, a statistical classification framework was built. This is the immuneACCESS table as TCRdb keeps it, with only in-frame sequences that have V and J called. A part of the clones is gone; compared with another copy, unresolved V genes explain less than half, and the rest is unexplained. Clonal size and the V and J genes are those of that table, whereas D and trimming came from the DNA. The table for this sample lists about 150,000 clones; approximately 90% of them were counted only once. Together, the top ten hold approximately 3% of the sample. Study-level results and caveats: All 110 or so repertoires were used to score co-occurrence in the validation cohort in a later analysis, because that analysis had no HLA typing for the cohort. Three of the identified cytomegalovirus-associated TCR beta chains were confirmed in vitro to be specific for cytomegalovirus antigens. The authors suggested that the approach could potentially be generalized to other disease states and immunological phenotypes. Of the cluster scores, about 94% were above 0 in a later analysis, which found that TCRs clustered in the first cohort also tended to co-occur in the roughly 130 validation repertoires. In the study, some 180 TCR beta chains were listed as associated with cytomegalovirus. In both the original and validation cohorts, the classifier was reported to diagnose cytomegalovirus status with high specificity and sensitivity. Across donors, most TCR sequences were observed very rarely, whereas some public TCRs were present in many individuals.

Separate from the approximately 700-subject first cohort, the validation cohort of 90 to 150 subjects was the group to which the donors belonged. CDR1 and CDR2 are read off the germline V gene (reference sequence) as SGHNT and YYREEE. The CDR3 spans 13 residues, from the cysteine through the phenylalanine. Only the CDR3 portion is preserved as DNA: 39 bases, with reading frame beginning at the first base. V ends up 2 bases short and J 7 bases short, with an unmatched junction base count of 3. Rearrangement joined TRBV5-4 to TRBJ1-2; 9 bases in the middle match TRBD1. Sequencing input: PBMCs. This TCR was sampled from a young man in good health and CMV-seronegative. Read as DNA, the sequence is TGTGCCAGCAGCTTACAGGGGGCGGCTGGCTACACCTTC. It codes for CASSLQGAAGYTF. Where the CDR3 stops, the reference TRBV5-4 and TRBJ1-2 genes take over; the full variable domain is ETGVTQSPTHLIKTRGQQVTLRCSSQSGHNTVSWYQQALGQGPQFIFQYYREEENGRGNFPPRFSGLQFPNYSSELNVNALELDDSALYLCASSLQGAAGYTFGSGTRLTVV.